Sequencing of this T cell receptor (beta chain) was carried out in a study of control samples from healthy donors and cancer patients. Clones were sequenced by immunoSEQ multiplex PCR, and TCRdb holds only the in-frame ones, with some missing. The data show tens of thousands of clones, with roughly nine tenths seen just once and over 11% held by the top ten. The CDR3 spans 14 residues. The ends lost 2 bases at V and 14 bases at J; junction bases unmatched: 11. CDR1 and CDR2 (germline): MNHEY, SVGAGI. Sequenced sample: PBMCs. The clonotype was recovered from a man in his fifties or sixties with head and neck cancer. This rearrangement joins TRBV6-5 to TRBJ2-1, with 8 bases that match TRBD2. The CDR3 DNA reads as TGTGCCAGCAGTTACGGGTTCGAGGCGGGAGGAGAGTTCTTC. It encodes CASSYGFEAGGEFF.